This T cell receptor beta chain was obtained from a study of blood T cell repertoires in COVID-19. As for the study in general: Acute-phase and convalescent COVID-19 samples originated in the United States, Italy and Spain. PBMCs, B-cell-depleted T cells, or T cells provided the cDNA or gDNA that made up the material.

The protocol was immunoSEQ multiplex PCR, while the TCRdb copy is restricted to in-frame clones and leaves out a portion. The repertoire holds approximately 250,000 clones, with approximately 85% as singletons. CDR1 and CDR2 from the germline V gene are LGHDT and YNNKEL (reference sequence). The CDR3 loop spans 17 amino acids. The ends lost 3 bases at V and 4 bases at J; junction bases unmatched: 11. This sequence originates from a woman under 40 who had recovered from COVID-19. Sequencing used PBMCs or T cells enriched from blood (not recorded which). V usage is TRBV3-1 (or the pseudogene TRBV3-2) and J usage is TRBJ2-2; the match to TRBD2 covers 7 bases. Here the CDR3 reads CASSHLTSASGTGELFF. CDR3 coding DNA: TGTGCCAGCAGCCACCTTACTAGCGCATCTGGCACCGGGGAGCTGTTTTTT.